This T cell receptor (beta chain) comes out of a study of OX40 agonist ivuxolimab in advanced cancers. Study at large: Patients took ivuxolimab, an agonistic anti-OX40 (CD134) antibody.

Clones were read by immunoSEQ multiplex PCR, and TCRdb kept only the in-frame ones, dropping some. The sample consists of over 50,000 clones, more than 65% of them appearing once. V was cut by 5 bases and J by 5 bases, with 11 bases left in between. CDR1 is SGHTA and CDR2 is FQGNSA in the germline V gene. CDR3 size: 13 residues. Autoimmune disease history or systemic immunosuppression barred patients. Cycle 7 day 1, cycle 4 day 1, and baseline were the timepoints at which blood was sampled. The sequence came from an adult with an advanced solid tumor such as melanoma, head and neck, liver or kidney cancer. V is TRBV7-2 and J is TRBJ2-3; TRBD1 is a possible D gene (5 bases). Sequences were derived from CD4+ or CD8+ T cells sorted from blood, sampled in a trial of the OX40 agonist ivuxolimab. The CDR3 coding sequence is TGTGCCAGCAGCCCCCAAAGGGGAGATACGCAGTATTTT. It encodes CASSPQRGDTQYF. The full variable domain, its missing parts supplied by reference TRBV7-2 and TRBJ2-3, is GAGVSQSPSNKVTEKGKDVELRCDPISGHTALYWYRQSLGQGLEFLIYFQGNSAPDKSGLPSDRFSAERTGGSVSTLTIQRTQQEDSAVYLCASSPQRGDTQYFGPGTRLTVL.